This entry lists 6 T cell receptor beta chains sequenced from one sample in a study of cytomegalovirus exposure and HLA in healthy donors. The PCR had 60 Vbeta and 13 Jbeta primers. The method was immunoSEQ multiplex PCR; TCRdb's version includes in-frame clones alone and lacks a portion of them. The sample comprises fewer than 250,000 clones, about nine tenths of which are singletons, and under 1.2% rests with the top ten. The sequenced sample consisted of PBMCs. These TCRs come from a boy aged 2 to 9 in good health and CMV-seronegative.

This chain joins TRBV14 and TRBJ1-2, with D possibly matching TRBD1 (6 bases). The germline V gene encodes CDR1 SGHDN and CDR2 FVKESK. This CDR3 is built from 15 residues. V was shortened by 1 base and J by 3 bases, with 12 bases between the two germline ends. The CDR3 bases are TGTGCCAGCAGCCAAGGAATAGGACAGTACTATGGCTACACCTTC. It codes for CASSQGIGQYYGYTF.

This chain links TRBV7-9 with TRBJ1-1; D call uncertain. V was trimmed by 7 bases and J by 5 bases, leaving 17 bases between them. The CDR3 is 14 amino acids. Germline CDR1 reads SEHNR; CDR2 reads FQNEAQ (reference sequence). The CDR3 DNA reads as TGTGCCAGCACCTCCCCCGGTGAAATTACTGAAGCTTTCTTT. It encodes CASTSPGEITEAFF.

This clone was detected once. The gene calls are TRBV6-5 and TRBJ1-5, with D tentatively TRBD1 (6 bases). V shed 8 bases and J shed 8 bases, with 16 bases lying between them. The germline gives CDR1 MNHEY, CDR2 SVGAGI. The CDR3 sequence is 13 residues long. In nucleotides, the CDR3 is TGTGCCAGCCGGGGGGCGCTTAGTAAGCCCCAGCATTTT. Protein product: CASRGALSKPQHF.

The rearrangement joins TRBV25-1 to TRBJ1-6; maybe TRBD1 (5 bases). The CDR3 runs 14 residues. Germline V lookup: CDR1 MGHDK, CDR2 SYGVNS. The V end lost 4 bases, the J end lost 5 bases, and 9 bases lay between the germline ends. The CDR3 loop is CASSVGGNNSPLHF. In DNA, the CDR3 is TGTGCCAGCAGTGTCGGGGGGAATAATTCACCCCTCCACTTT.

This chain uses TRBV5-4 with TRBJ1-1; unclear D gene. The V and J ends lost 1 base and 1 base respectively, with 8 bases between them. This CDR3 has 14 residues. Germline CDR1 SGHNT, CDR2 YYREEE (reference sequence). This CDR3 is CASSLTSENTEAFF. In DNA, the CDR3 is TGTGCCAGCAGCTTGACCTCAGAGAACACTGAAGCTTTCTTT.

The chain is built from TRBV5-1 and TRBJ2-5; tentatively, D is TRBD2 (7 bases). The germline V gene has CDR1 SGHRS and CDR2 YFSETQ. This CDR3 has 13 residues. Trimming removed 7 bases at V and 1 base at J, with 11 bases between. CDR3 nucleotides: TGCGCCAGCGCGGGGGCAAGCCAAGAGACCCAGTACTTC. Translated, it gives CASAGASQETQYF.